This T cell receptor beta chain was sequenced in a study of beta chain features in type 1 diabetes (dated by TCRdb to 2016 to 2018). In terms of the full investigation: Mean age, gender distribution, total cell number and subset yield were not different between patients and healthy donors. A total of roughly 98,000,000 sorted cells were examined across all samples, and a strong correlation was observed between cell number per subset and RNA yield. In the study, recently diagnosed type 1 diabetes patients and matched healthy donors were compared on the TCRB repertoires of their sorted circulating CD4+ T cell subsets. Regulatory and stem cell-like memory subsets were obtained from only 8 patients and about 8 healthy donors, while naive and central memory subsets were obtained from all 28 donors. Overall study outcomes, separate from this receptor: PCR may preferentially amplify shorter templates, but because patient and control samples were amplified and corrected together, any resulting skew would affect both groups equally. Naive, central memory and regulatory TCRB repertoires appeared to be more alike among patients than among healthy donors. Because the HLA sub-analyses included only small numbers of individuals, any influence of HLA type on TCRB rearrangement was left unresolved. In all four CD4+ subsets, TCRB CDR3 length was moderately but significantly shorter in type 1 diabetes patients. Sequencing cDNA rather than genomic DNA could over-represent highly expressing activated cells, although activation and CD3 levels did not differ between groups. At VDJ recombination sites, patients with type 1 diabetes made fewer insertions and deleted more nucleotides, a pattern implying thymic rearrangement abnormalities.

All of the isolated RNA was reverse transcribed with the High Capacity cDNA Reverse Transcription Kit, so expressed TCRB transcripts were sequenced. Deep immunoSEQ sequencing was applied to naive, central memory and regulatory T cell samples, giving an average of roughly 3.5 million total reads per sample. After sorted cells were lysed in RLT buffer, RNA was extracted with DNase-treated RNeasy Micro or Mini kits, with the choice depending on cell number. To prevent cross-contamination, each cell subset was processed individually, whereas patient and healthy donor samples were processed jointly. The immunoSEQ multiplex PCR was used to amplify TCRB sequences from cDNA, generating 87-bp fragments that spanned the CDR3 region. Sequencing of the amplicons was performed on the Illumina HiSeq platform. The study's processing was this. PCR bias was computationally corrected using synthetic template baselines, reads within Hamming distance 2 were collapsed, and singletons that could not be merged were discarded. Reads were aligned to IMGT to assign V, D and J genes, CDR3 length, and insertions or deletions at six rearrangement sites. Within each subset, clonotype counts were normalized to sorted cell number, after which true diversity and Gini coefficients were computed with the tcR R package. The overlap coefficient, calculated on TCRB nucleotide sequences, was used to quantify repertoire sharing. Out-of-frame TCRB sequences from naive cells were analyzed as a proxy for the pre-selection repertoire. TCRdb obtained this table from immuneACCESS and retained in-frame rearrangements with V and J assigned. These tables miss some clones; where compared with another copy, unresolved V genes account for less than half of the shortfall, and the remainder is unexplained. The D gene and trimming were derived from the DNA, and the V and J assignments and clone size from that table. Within this sample are 900,000 or so clones, with roughly 16% of them counted one time only. The top ten clonotypes cover 0.023% of the sample.

CDR1 and CDR2, looked up from the germline V gene (reference sequence), are SEHNR and FQNEAQ. The V end loses 5 bases and the J end loses 2 bases, and a stretch of 10 bases separates them. The CDR3 has 15 amino acids, counting the end cysteine and phenylalanine. The retained sequence is limited to the CDR3, 45 bases, with the frame set at the first base. A single peripheral blood draw of about 116 mL on average was collected from each donor into heparinised tubes. Naive, central memory, regulatory and stem cell-like memory CD4+ T cells were sorted on a BD FACSAria II using a panel including CD45RO, CCR7, CD25, CD127, CD95 and CD27. Every sorted population had a purity above 98%. Right away, PBMCs were isolated by Lymphoprep density gradient centrifugation and were stained directly, with no culture step. Samples were stained and sorted in pairs, with one healthy donor and one patient per experiment, so that batch effects were minimized.

A remark on this clone: Its antigen is not yet known. Per-base quality was not reported, and no clone a single base away is much larger than it.

This receptor was taken from a woman between 18 and 29 years old in good health. The sample consisted of naive CD4+ T cells from blood. The sample's cell subset or site label, in plain terms: true naive CD4+ T cells. The rearranged chain carries TRBV7-9 and TRBJ2-6; the D region possibly corresponds to TRBD1 (6 bases align). The sequenced DNA is TGTGCCAGCAGCAAAAGACAGGCTGGGGCCAACGTCCTGACTTTC. It codes for CASSKRQAGANVLTF.